This record concerns one T cell receptor beta chain sequence. Produced via immunoSEQ multiplex PCR; TCRdb's table is partial and in-frame only. Of over 55,000 clones in the sample, about four fifths were seen once. V lost 9 bases and J lost 7, with 15 bases in between. Germline values: CDR1 KGHDR, CDR2 SFDVKD. The CDR3 spans 14 residues. This sample stems from a study of blood T cell repertoires in COVID-19. Study details: The samples span acute and convalescent COVID-19 from the United States, Italy and Spain.

The sample taken for sequencing was peripheral blood. J is TRBJ1-6 and V is TRBV24-1, with D uncertain. The receptor was derived from a woman in her sixties with acute or convalescent COVID-19. CDR3 loop: CATSIPGGNSPLHF. CDR3 bases: TGTGCCACCTCCATTCCGGGTGGGAATTCACCCCTCCACTTT.